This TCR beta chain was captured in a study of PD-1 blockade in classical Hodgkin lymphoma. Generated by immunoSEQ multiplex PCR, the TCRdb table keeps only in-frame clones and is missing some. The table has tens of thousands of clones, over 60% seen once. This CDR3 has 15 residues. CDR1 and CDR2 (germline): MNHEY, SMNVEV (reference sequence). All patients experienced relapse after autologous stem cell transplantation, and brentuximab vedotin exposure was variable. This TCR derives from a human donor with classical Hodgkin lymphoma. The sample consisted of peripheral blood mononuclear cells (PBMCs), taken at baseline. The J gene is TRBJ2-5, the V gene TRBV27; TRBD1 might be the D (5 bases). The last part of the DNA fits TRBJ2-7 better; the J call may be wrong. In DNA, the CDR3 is TGTGCCAGCAGTTTATTTCTGGGGCCTTCCTACGAGCAGTACTTC. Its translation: CASSLFLGPSYEQYF.